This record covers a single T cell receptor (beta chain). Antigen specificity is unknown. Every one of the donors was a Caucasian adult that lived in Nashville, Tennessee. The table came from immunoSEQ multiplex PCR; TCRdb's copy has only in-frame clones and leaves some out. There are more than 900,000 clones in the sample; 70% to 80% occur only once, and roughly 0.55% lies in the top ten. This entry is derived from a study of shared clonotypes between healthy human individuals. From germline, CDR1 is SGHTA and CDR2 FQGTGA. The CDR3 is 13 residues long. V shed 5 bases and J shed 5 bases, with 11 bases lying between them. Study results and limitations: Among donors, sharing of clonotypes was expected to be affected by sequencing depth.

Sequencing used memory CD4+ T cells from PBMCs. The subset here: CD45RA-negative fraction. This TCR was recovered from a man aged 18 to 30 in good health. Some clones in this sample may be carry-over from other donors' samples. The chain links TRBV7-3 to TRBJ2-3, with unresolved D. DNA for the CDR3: TGTGCCAGCAGCCCAGATCCGCAAGATACGCAGTATTTT. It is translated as CASSPDPQDTQYF.